The T cell receptor (beta chain) described here comes from a study of shared T cell receptors in the human thymus. Sequencing was performed with immunoSEQ multiplex PCR; in TCRdb, only in-frame clones are kept and a portion is missing. The data hold 720,000 or so clones, with 70% to 90% observed a single time. CDR1 SGHVS and CDR2 FQNEAQ come from the germline V gene. This CDR3 contains 19 residues. J lost 1 base, V lost 0 bases, and 11 bases had no gene match. These sequences were also reported in another study, on human thymus T cells. From that second work: Thymic material originated from resections removed in the course of corrective heart surgery.

The specimen sequenced was thymocytes. The sequence was collected from a girl under three years old with a congenital heart defect. The J gene is TRBJ1-1, the V gene TRBV7-8; 10 positions match TRBD1. The CDR3 region has the DNA TGTGCCAGCAGCTTAGCCCGTGACAGGGGGCGGGAGGAGAACACTGAAGCTTTCTTT. Translating it yields CASSLARDRGREENTEAFF.